The entry below describes one T cell receptor beta chain. Its antigen is undetermined. The data belong to a study of cytomegalovirus exposure and HLA in healthy donors. Turning to the study itself: An early data release held some 85 million unique TCRs from HLA-typed donors.

Each donor was healthy, and each was a bone marrow donor. Study-wide points: When presence/absence was analysed, sequencing depth was taken to be roughly uniform across donors. A missense variant in DCLRE1C was later tied to TCR beta V- and J-gene trimming.

The CDR3 covers 16 residues. CDR1 and CDR2 (germline): SGHDT, YYEEEE. With V trimmed by 2 bases and J by 5 bases, 7 bases remained unmatched. Both 60 Vbeta primers and 13 Jbeta primers went into the PCR. Only in-frame clones appear in the TCRdb table, and some are missing; sequencing was by immunoSEQ multiplex PCR. The sample holds fewer than 250,000 clones, around four fifths seen once. This rearrangement joins TRBV5-6 to TRBJ2-2; 9 bases align to TRBD1. The source is a boy aged 2 to 10 in good health and CMV-seronegative. Sequencing input: PBMCs. The CDR3 here is CASSFPPGQGTGELFF. CDR3 coding DNA: TGTGCCAGCAGCTTCCCGCCGGGACAGGGAACCGGGGAGCTGTTTTTT.